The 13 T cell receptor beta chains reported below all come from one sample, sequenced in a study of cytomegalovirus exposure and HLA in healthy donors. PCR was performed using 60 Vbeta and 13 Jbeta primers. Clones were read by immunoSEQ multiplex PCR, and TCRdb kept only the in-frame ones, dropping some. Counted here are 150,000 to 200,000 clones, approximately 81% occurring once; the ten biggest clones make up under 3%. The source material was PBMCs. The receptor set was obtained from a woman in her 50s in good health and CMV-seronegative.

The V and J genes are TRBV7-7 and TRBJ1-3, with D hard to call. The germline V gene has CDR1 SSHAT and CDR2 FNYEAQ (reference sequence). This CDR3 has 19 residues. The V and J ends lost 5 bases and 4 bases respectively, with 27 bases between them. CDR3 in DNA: TGTGCCAGCAGCCGAACAGAGGACTTGAGGGTGAATCGGGGAAACACCATATATTTT. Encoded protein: CASSRTEDLRVNRGNTIYF.

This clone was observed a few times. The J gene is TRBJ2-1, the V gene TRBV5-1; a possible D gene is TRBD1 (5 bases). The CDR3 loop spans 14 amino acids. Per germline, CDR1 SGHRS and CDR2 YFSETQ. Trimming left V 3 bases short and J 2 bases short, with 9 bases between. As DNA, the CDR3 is TGCGCCAGCAGCTCCCAGACAGCCTACAATGAGCAGTTCTTC. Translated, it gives CASSSQTAYNEQFF. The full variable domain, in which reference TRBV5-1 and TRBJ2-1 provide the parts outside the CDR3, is KAGVTQTPRYLIKTRGQQVTLSCSPISGHRSVSWYQQTPGQGLQFLFEYFSETQRNKGNFPGRFSGRQFSNSRSEMNVSTLELGDSALYLCASSSQTAYNEQFFGPGTRLTVL.

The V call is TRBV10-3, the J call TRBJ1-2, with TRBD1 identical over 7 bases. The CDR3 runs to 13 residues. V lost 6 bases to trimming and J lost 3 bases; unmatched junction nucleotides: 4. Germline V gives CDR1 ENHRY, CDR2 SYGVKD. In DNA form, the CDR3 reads TGTGCCATCAGCGGACAGGCGGACTATGGCTACACCTTC. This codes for CAISGQADYGYTF.

The CDR3 DNA reads TGTGCCAGCAGTTTATCAGGCAGTAACTATGGCTACACCTTC. It yields the protein CASSLSGSNYGYTF. The chain carries TRBV28 and TRBJ1-2; D not certain. CDR1 is MDHEN, CDR2 SYDVKM, per germline. The CDR3 sequence is 14 residues long. Trimming removed 1 base at V and 1 base at J, with 7 bases between.

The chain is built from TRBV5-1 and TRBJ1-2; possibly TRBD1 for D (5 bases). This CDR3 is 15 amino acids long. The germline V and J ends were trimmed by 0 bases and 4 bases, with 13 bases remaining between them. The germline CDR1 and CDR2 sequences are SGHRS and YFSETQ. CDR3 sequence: CASSLEGSIGYGYTF. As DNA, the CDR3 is TGCGCCAGCAGCTTGGAGGGGTCGATAGGCTATGGCTACACCTTC.

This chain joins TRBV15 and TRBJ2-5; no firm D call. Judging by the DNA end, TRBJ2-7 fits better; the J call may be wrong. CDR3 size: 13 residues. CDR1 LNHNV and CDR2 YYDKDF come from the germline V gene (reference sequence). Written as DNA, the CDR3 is TGTGCCACCAGCAGAGATCCGGTCTACGAGCAGTACTTC. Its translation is CATSRDPVYEQYF.

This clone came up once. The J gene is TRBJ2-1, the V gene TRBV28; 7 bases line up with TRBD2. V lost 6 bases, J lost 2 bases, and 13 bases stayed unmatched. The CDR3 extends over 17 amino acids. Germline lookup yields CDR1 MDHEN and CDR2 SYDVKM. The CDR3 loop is CASSSSGRESTYNEQFF. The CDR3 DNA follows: TGTGCCAGCAGCTCTAGCGGACGTGAATCAACCTACAATGAGCAGTTCTTC.

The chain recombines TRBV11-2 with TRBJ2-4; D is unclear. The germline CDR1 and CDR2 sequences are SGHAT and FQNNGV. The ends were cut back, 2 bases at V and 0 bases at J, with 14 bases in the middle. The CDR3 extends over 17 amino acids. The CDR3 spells CASSLSVGPLAKNIQYF. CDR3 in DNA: TGTGCCAGCAGCTTATCCGTTGGGCCTCTAGCCAAAAACATTCAGTACTTC.

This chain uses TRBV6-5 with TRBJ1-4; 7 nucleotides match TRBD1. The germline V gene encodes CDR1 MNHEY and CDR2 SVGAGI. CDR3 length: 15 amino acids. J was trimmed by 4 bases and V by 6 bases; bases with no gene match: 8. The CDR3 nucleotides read TGTGCCAGCAGGCGGGACAGACGCTTTAATGAAAAACTGTTTTTT. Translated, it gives CASRRDRRFNEKLFF.

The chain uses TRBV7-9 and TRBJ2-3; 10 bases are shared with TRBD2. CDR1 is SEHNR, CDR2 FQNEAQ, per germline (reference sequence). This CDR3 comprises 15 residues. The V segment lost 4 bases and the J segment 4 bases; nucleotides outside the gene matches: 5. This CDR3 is CASSSSGRTADTQYF. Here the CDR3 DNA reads TGTGCCAGCAGCTCTAGCGGGAGAACCGCAGATACGCAGTATTTT.

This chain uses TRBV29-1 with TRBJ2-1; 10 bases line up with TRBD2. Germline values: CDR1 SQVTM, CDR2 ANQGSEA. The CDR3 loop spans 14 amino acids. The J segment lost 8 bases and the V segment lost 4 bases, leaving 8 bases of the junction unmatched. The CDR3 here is CSVGAGGPRDEQFF. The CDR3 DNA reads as TGCAGCGTTGGAGCGGGAGGGCCACGGGATGAGCAGTTCTTC.

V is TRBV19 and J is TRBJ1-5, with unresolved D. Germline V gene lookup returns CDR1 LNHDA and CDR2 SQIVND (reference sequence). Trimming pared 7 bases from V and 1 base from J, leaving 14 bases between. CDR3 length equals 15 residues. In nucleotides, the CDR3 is TGTGCCAGTATGCGGTCGCTCGGGAGCAATCAGCCCCAGCATTTT. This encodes CASMRSLGSNQPQHF. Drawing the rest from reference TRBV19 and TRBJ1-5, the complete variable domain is DGGITQSPKYLFRKEGQNVTLSCEQNLNHDAMYWYRQDPGQGLRLIYYSQIVNDFQKGDIAEGYSVSREKKESFPLTVTSAQKNPTAFYLCASMRSLGSNQPQHFGDGTRLSIL.

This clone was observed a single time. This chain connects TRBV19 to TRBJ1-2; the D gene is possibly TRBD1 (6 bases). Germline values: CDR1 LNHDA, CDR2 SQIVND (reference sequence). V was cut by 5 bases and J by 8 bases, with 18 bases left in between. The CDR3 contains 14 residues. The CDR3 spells CASSPERQARGYTF. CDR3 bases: TGTGCCAGTAGTCCAGAGAGACAGGCTCGAGGCTACACCTTC.